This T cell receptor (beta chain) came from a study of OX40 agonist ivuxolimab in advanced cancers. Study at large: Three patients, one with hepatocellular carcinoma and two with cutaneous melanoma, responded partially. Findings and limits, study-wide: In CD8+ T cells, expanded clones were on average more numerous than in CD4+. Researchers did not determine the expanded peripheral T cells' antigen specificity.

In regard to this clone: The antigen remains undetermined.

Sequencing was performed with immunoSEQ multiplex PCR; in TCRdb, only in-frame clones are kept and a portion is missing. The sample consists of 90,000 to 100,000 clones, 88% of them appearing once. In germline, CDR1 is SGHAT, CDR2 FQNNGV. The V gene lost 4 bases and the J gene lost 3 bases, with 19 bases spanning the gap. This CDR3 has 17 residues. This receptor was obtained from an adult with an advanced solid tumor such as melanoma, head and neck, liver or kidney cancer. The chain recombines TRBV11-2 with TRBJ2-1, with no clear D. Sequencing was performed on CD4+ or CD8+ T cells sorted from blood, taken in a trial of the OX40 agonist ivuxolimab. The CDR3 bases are TGTGCCAGCAGCTCCTACCCGCCGCTAGTTCTCTACAATGAGCAGTTCTTC. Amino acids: CASSSYPPLVLYNEQFF. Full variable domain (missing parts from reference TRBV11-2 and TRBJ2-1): EAGVAQSPRYKIIEKRQSVAFWCNPISGHATLYWYQQILGQGPKLLIQFQNNGVVDDSQLPKDRFSAERLKGVDSTLKIQPAKLEDSAVYLCASSSYPPLVLYNEQFFGPGTRLTVL.